This TCR beta chain was retrieved from a study of cytomegalovirus exposure and HLA in healthy donors. The PCR was carried out with 60 Vbeta primers and 13 Jbeta primers. The table came from immunoSEQ multiplex PCR; TCRdb's copy has only in-frame clones and leaves some out. The table shows 150,000 to 250,000 clones, with about 81% occurring only once. The V end was cut by 4 bases, the J end by 10 bases, with 14 bases between. This CDR3 has 13 amino acids. From germline, CDR1 is SGHKS and CDR2 YYEKEE (reference sequence). The chain recombines TRBV5-5 with TRBJ1-4, with D hard to call. This sequence was found in a woman aged 45 to 65 in good health and CMV-seropositive. Sequenced: PBMCs. DNA of the CDR3: TGTGCCAGCAGCCTAACCAGCGGGGTAAAACTGTTTTTT. Translation gives CASSLTSGVKLFF.